These 14 T cell receptor beta chains were all obtained from the same sample, sequenced in a study of cytomegalovirus exposure and HLA in healthy donors. In the PCR, 60 Vbeta and 13 Jbeta primers were used. Sequenced by immunoSEQ multiplex PCR; TCRdb stores in-frame clones only, minus some. The profile shows tens of thousands of clones, around 68% of them singletons. Sequencing was carried out using PBMCs. Receptors were obtained from a woman aged 25 to 39 in good health and CMV-seronegative.

The rearrangement links TRBV5-1 to TRBJ1-5; 10 nucleotides match TRBD1. The V gene's germline CDR1 is SGHRS and CDR2 YFSETQ. CDR3 length equals 13 residues. V gave up 3 bases and J gave up 7 bases; unmatched junction bases: 1. The CDR3 region is CASSSTGGQPQHF. In nucleotides, the CDR3 is TGCGCCAGCAGCTCGACAGGGGGCCAGCCCCAGCATTTT. The complete variable domain, with remaining parts taken from reference TRBV5-1 and TRBJ1-5, reads KAGVTQTPRYLIKTRGQQVTLSCSPISGHRSVSWYQQTPGQGLQFLFEYFSETQRNKGNFPGRFSGRQFSNSRSEMNVSTLELGDSALYLCASSSTGGQPQHFGDGTRLSIL.

This clone was counted only a few times. The V gene is TRBV2, the J gene TRBJ2-5, with 11 bases that match TRBD2. The CDR3 sequence is 15 residues long. Trimming took 11 bases from V and 9 from J; bases not matched to a gene: 17. Germline CDR1 and CDR2: SNHLY and FYNNEI. The CDR3 nucleotides read TGTGCCGGGTGTTGTAGCGGGGGGGCCCTTCGGGCCCAGTACTTC. The encoded protein is CAGCCSGGALRAQYF.

In this sample, this clone turned up once. The genes are TRBV30 and TRBJ1-1, with D perhaps TRBD1 (6 bases). The ends were cut back, 4 bases at V and 8 bases at J, with 17 bases in the middle. CDR1 GTSNPN and CDR2 SVGIG come from the germline V gene (reference sequence). The CDR3 has 13 residues. The CDR3 coding sequence is TGTGCCTGGACCTTCGGGGGGCCCAGGGAAGCTTTCTTT. This translates into CAWTFGGPREAFF.

The chain couples TRBV30 to TRBJ1-2; D is unclear. V was pared by 3 bases and J by 8 bases, with 13 bases between. The CDR3 runs to 12 residues. The germline V gene has CDR1 GTSNPN and CDR2 SVGIG (reference sequence). The CDR3 protein is CAWSLRRGGYTF. For the CDR3, the DNA is TGTGCCTGGAGCCTCAGAAGAGGGGGCTACACCTTC.

This clone was seen a few times. V usage is TRBV20-1 and J usage is TRBJ1-5; D is undetermined. Trimming pared 3 bases from V and 4 bases from J, leaving 4 bases between. The length of the CDR3 is 11 residues. The germline CDR1 and CDR2 sequences are DFQATT and SNEGSKA (reference sequence). The CDR3 DNA sequence: TGCAGTGCTAGTCTTAATCAGCCCCAGCATTTT. This encodes CSASLNQPQHF.

This rearrangement joins TRBV30 to TRBJ2-7, with TRBD1 identical over 9 bases. Looked up from germline, CDR1 is GTSNPN and CDR2 is SVGIG (reference sequence). With 4 bases clipped from V and 6 bases from J, the junction kept 10 bases outside the gene matches. CDR3 length: 14 residues. Here the CDR3 reads CAWMRDRDRSEQYF. The DNA of the CDR3 is TGTGCCTGGATGCGGGACAGGGATAGGTCCGAGCAGTACTTC.

This clone was seen more than once but under ten times. The chain recombines TRBV5-4 with TRBJ2-7; 9 nucleotides match TRBD1. This CDR3 comprises 14 residues. Trimming at V came to 4 bases and at J to 7 bases, leaving 9 bases not matched to a gene. Germline V gene sequence: CDR1 SGHNT, CDR2 YYREEE (reference sequence). CDR3 nucleotides: TGTGCCAGCAGCAACACCGGGACAGGGAGGGAGCAGTACTTC. Its translation: CASSNTGTGREQYF.

This clone was observed a few times. V usage is TRBV6-1 and J usage is TRBJ1-3, with unresolved D. The CDR3 consists of 11 residues. Germline V CDR1 and CDR2: MNHNS, SASEGT. V was clipped by 7 bases and J by 7 bases, with 8 bases between them. In DNA, the CDR3 is TGTGCCAGCATCATGTTGAACACCATATATTTT. Translation gives CASIMLNTIYF.

The rearrangement joins TRBV7-2 to TRBJ2-3; D remains ambiguous. Germline CDR1 and CDR2: SGHTA and FQGNSA. V was clipped by 5 bases and J by 6 bases, with 6 bases between them. The CDR3 has 11 residues. For the CDR3, the DNA is TGTGCCAGCAGCCCCCGGGATACGCAGTATTTT. Amino acid sequence: CASSPRDTQYF.

This clone was seen a few times. The CDR3 DNA reads as TGTGCCAGCAGTTCACTAGCGGGGGCTTCCACAGATACGCAGTATTTT. This translates into CASSSLAGASTDTQYF. This rearrangement joins TRBV6-4 to TRBJ2-3, with 11 bases lining up with TRBD2. The CDR3 contains 16 residues. The V gene's germline CDR1 is MRHNA and CDR2 SNTAGT. The junction had 6 bases not matched to a gene; V was cut back by 5 bases and J by 2 bases.

The V call is TRBV7-2, the J call TRBJ2-5; 8 bases are shared with TRBD2. The CDR3 covers 14 residues. J gave up 2 bases and V 10 bases, and 9 bases lay outside the gene matches. Germline loops: CDR1 SGHTA, CDR2 FQGNSA. CDR3 bases: TGTGCCACCTCGGCGGGAGGACAGCAAGAGACCCAGTACTTC. Protein sequence: CATSAGGQQETQYF. Together with reference TRBV7-2 and TRBJ2-5, the CDR3 gives the full variable domain: GAGVSQSPSNKVTEKGKDVELRCDPISGHTALYWYRQSLGQGLEFLIYFQGNSAPDKSGLPSDRFSAERTGGSVSTLTIQRTQQEDSAVYLCATSAGGQQETQYFGPGTRLLVL.

The chain couples TRBV5-6 to TRBJ2-2, with D possibly being TRBD1 (6 bases). V was clipped by 4 bases and J by 2 bases, with 9 bases between them. The germline V gene has CDR1 SGHDT and CDR2 YYEEEE. The CDR3 sequence is 14 residues long. The DNA for the CDR3 is TGTGCCAGCAGCCCCGGGACAAACACCGGGGAGCTGTTTTTT. Its protein is CASSPGTNTGELFF.

The V and J genes are TRBV23-1 and TRBJ2-2, with D perhaps TRBD1 (6 bases). TRBV23-1 falls under the ORF class, with uncertain function. V lost 0 bases and J 1 base, leaving 12 bases between the germline ends. This CDR3 is 17 amino acids long. CDR3 nucleotide sequence: TGCGCCAGCAGTCAATCAGCAGGGGTATTGAACACCGGGGAGCTGTTTTTT. Residues: CASSQSAGVLNTGELFF.

This clone has only a few counts. This sample includes further DNA sequences coding for the same CDR3. CDR3 nucleotides: TGTGCCAGCAGTGCGAGGGCAGGGGAACAGCCCCAGCATTTT. Amino acid sequence: CASSARAGEQPQHF. This chain joins TRBV2 and TRBJ1-5, with D tentatively TRBD1 (6 bases). CDR3 length: 14 residues. Germline CDR1 is SNHLY and CDR2 is FYNNEI. V lost 4 bases, J lost 7 bases, and 14 bases lay in between.